A single sample is the source of the 20 T cell receptor beta chains below, sequenced in a study of cytomegalovirus exposure and HLA in healthy donors. PCR primers comprised 60 Vbeta and 13 Jbeta primers. Generated by immunoSEQ multiplex PCR, the TCRdb table keeps only in-frame clones and is missing some. The table shows roughly 120,000 clones, with around four fifths occurring only once. Sample: PBMCs. All receptors derive from a woman aged 40 to 50 in good health and CMV-seronegative.

The chain uses TRBV2 and TRBJ2-3; D might be TRBD2 (6 bases). Trimming cost V 6 bases and J 0 bases, with 13 bases left between them. The germline CDR1 and CDR2 sequences are SNHLY and FYNNEI. The CDR3 spans 15 residues. CDR3 in DNA: TGTGCCAGCAGCGCCGGCGGGGCTAGCACAGATACGCAGTATTTT. This gives the protein CASSAGGASTDTQYF.

This clone appeared a few times. The genes are TRBV27 and TRBJ1-5; D may be TRBD1 (5 bases). The CDR3 totals 14 residues. With 0 bases removed from V and 7 bases from J, the gap between germline ends came to 10 bases. Germline V gives CDR1 MNHEY, CDR2 SMNVEV (reference sequence). CDR3 in DNA: TGTGCCAGCAGTTTATCGGGGCCCCCCCAGCCCCAGCATTTT. The encoded protein is CASSLSGPPQPQHF.

This chain connects TRBV5-1 to TRBJ2-7, with 10 bases aligning to TRBD2. CDR1 is SGHRS and CDR2 is YFSETQ in the germline V gene. With 1 base clipped from V and 4 bases from J, the junction kept 11 bases outside the gene matches. The CDR3 has 17 amino acids. The CDR3 reads CASSLSLAGVGGYEQYF. DNA for the CDR3: TGCGCCAGCAGCTTGTCTCTAGCGGGGGTAGGCGGTTACGAGCAGTACTTC.

The rearrangement uses TRBV7-9 and TRBJ2-1, with TRBD2 matching 8 bases. Trimming took 6 bases from V and 5 from J; bases not matched to a gene: 9. This CDR3 has 15 amino acids. Germline V gene data show CDR1 as SEHNR and CDR2 as FQNEAQ (reference sequence). The CDR3 DNA is TGTGCCAGCAGTATTCCGGGAGGGAACAACAATGAGCAGTTCTTC. Its translation: CASSIPGGNNNEQFF.

Only one count was recorded for this clone. The chain is built from TRBV7-9 and TRBJ1-2; D perhaps matches TRBD1 (5 bases). This CDR3 is built from 14 residues. The V gene lost 0 bases and the J gene lost 7 bases, with 12 bases spanning the gap. Germline V gives CDR1 SEHNR, CDR2 FQNEAQ (reference sequence). CDR3 nucleotides: TGTGCCAGCAGCTTAGCGAGGCAGGGTGGTGGCTACACCTTC. Protein: CASSLARQGGGYTF.

This rearrangement joins TRBV29-1 to TRBJ2-1, with D perhaps TRBD1 (6 bases). The CDR3 contains 15 residues. V was clipped by 2 bases and J by 3 bases, with 14 bases between them. Looked up from germline, CDR1 is SQVTM and CDR2 is ANQGSEA. CDR3 sequence reads: CSVEKGLGGYNEQFF. Here the CDR3 DNA reads TGCAGCGTTGAAAAGGGCCTAGGGGGCTACAATGAGCAGTTCTTC.

This sequence joins TRBV9 and TRBJ1-4; a possible D gene is TRBD1 (5 bases). CDR1 is SGDLS and CDR2 is YYNGEE in the germline V gene. Trimming removed 0 bases from V and 8 bases from J, with 14 bases in between. The CDR3 contains 15 residues. CDR3 sequence reads: CASSVGGGPGEKLFF. CDR3 coding DNA: TGTGCCAGCAGCGTAGGGGGGGGACCGGGAGAAAAACTGTTTTTT.

The chain has TRBV2 and TRBJ2-1, with 10 bases aligning to TRBD2. J gave up 12 bases and V 4 bases, and 9 bases lay outside the gene matches. Germline V gene sequence: CDR1 SNHLY, CDR2 FYNNEI. The CDR3 contains 14 residues. The CDR3, as DNA: TGTGCCAGCAGTGCCGAGCGGGGGGGCCGAGGGCAGTTCTTC. It is translated as CASSAERGGRGQFF.

This clone was seen more than once but under ten times. J is TRBJ2-5 and V is TRBV7-2, with a weak D call TRBD2 (6 bases). The CDR3 loop spans 14 amino acids. V was cut by 8 bases and J by 1 base, with 14 bases left in between. CDR1 is SGHTA and CDR2 is FQGNSA in the germline V gene. CDR3 in DNA: TGTGCCAGCTCTACAAGGACTACCCAAGAGACCCAGTACTTC. Translating gives CASSTRTTQETQYF. Looking up the rest from reference TRBV7-2 and TRBJ2-5 gives the full variable domain: GAGVSQSPSNKVTEKGKDVELRCDPISGHTALYWYRQSLGQGLEFLIYFQGNSAPDKSGLPSDRFSAERTGGSVSTLTIQRTQQEDSAVYLCASSTRTTQETQYFGPGTRLLVL.

The V and J genes are TRBV7-7 and TRBJ1-1; 9 bases match TRBD1. Germline assignment: CDR1 SSHAT and CDR2 FNYEAQ (reference sequence). V shed 6 bases and J 7 bases; nucleotides not matched to a gene: 12. The CDR3 is 15 amino acids. The CDR3 bases are TGTGCCAGCAGGTTCCCGGGACAGGGTATCGGTGAAGCTTTCTTT. Encoded protein: CASRFPGQGIGEAFF.

J is TRBJ2-1 and V is TRBV11-1, with 14 bases that match TRBD2. This CDR3 has 19 amino acids. Germline CDR1 is SGHAT and CDR2 is FQDESV (reference sequence). Trimming cost V 6 bases and J 7 bases; bases outside gene matches: 17. This CDR3 reads CASRPGLAGGRRDLNEQFF. The CDR3 coding sequence is TGTGCCAGCAGACCTGGACTAGCGGGAGGCAGACGGGATTTAAATGAGCAGTTCTTC.

The J gene is TRBJ2-2, the V gene TRBV6-4, with D possibly matching TRBD2 (6 bases). The CDR3 contains 15 residues. V was trimmed by 8 bases and J by 4 bases, leaving 17 bases between them. CDR1 MRHNA and CDR2 SNTAGT come from the germline V gene. Here the CDR3 DNA reads TGTGCCAGCTCCAATAGGGCGGGAAGCACCGGGGAGCTGTTTTTT. It codes for CASSNRAGSTGELFF.

V gene TRBV2 combines with J gene TRBJ2-3; D call uncertain. CDR1 and CDR2 (germline): SNHLY, FYNNEI. With 10 bases removed from V and 2 bases from J, the gap between germline ends came to 10 bases. The CDR3 is made up of 12 amino acids. The CDR3 loop reads CANTQNTDTQYF. The CDR3 DNA is TGTGCCAACACACAGAACACAGATACGCAGTATTTT. The full variable domain, completed using reference TRBV2 and TRBJ2-3, is EPEVTQTPSHQVTQMGQEVILRCVPISNHLYFYWYRQILGQKVEFLVSFYNNEISEKSEIFDDQFSVERPDGSNFTLKIRSTKLEDSAMYFCANTQNTDTQYFGPGTRLTVL.

The gene calls are TRBV7-9 and TRBJ2-1, with 8 bases aligning to TRBD1. V shed 6 bases, J shed 9 bases, and the junction held 10 bases outside the gene matches. The V gene's germline CDR1 is SEHNR and CDR2 FQNEAQ (reference sequence). The CDR3 runs 14 residues. CDR3 bases: TGTGCCAGCAGTCCGGGACAGGTATACGGTGAGCAGTTCTTC. Protein product: CASSPGQVYGEQFF.

This chain connects TRBV12-5 to TRBJ1-4; the D is unclear. The germline gives CDR1 LGHNT, CDR2 FRNRAP. This CDR3 has 15 residues. Trimming took 2 bases from V and 8 from J, leaving 15 bases between them. Here the CDR3 DNA reads TGTGCTAGTGGTTTGCCGTCTGGAGGGATGGAAAAACTGTTTTTT. This sequence encodes CASGLPSGGMEKLFF.

The V call is TRBV4-2, the J call TRBJ1-2; possible D gene TRBD1, 5 bases. CDR1 is LGHNA and CDR2 is YNFKEQ in the germline V gene. The CDR3 is made up of 16 amino acids. V was pared by 1 base and J by 0 bases, with 12 bases between. The CDR3 DNA reads as TGTGCCAGCAGCCAAGGCAGGGCAGTAGCTAACTATGGCTACACCTTC. Translation: CASSQGRAVANYGYTF.

This clone came up once. The rearrangement uses TRBV5-4 and TRBJ2-7; 11 nucleotides line up with TRBD2. The CDR3 spans 14 residues. Germline assignment: CDR1 SGHNT and CDR2 YYREEE (reference sequence). V trimming: 2 bases; J trimming: 4 bases; junction bases outside the gene matches: 2. CDR3 sequence: CASSFSGGGYEQYF. For the CDR3, the DNA is TGTGCCAGCAGCTTTAGCGGGGGGGGTTACGAGCAGTACTTC. The variable domain in full, with the rest retrieved from reference TRBV5-4 and TRBJ2-7, is ETGVTQSPTHLIKTRGQQVTLRCSSQSGHNTVSWYQQALGQGPQFIFQYYREEENGRGNFPPRFSGLQFPNYSSELNVNALELDDSALYLCASSFSGGGYEQYFGPGTRLTVT.

The chain joins TRBV5-8 to TRBJ1-1; unclear D gene. Trimming removed 0 bases at V and 8 bases at J, with 20 bases between. CDR3 size: 16 residues. Germline V gives CDR1 SGHTS, CDR2 YDEGEE. The chain's CDR3 is CASSLGAGPTSTEAFF. The DNA of the CDR3 is TGTGCCAGCAGCTTGGGAGCGGGTCCCACCTCTACCGAAGCTTTCTTT. The entire variable domain, with the rest obtained from reference TRBV5-8 and TRBJ1-1, is as follows: EAGVTQSPTHLIKTRGQQATLRCSPISGHTSVYWYQQALGLGLQFLLWYDEGEERNRGNFPPRFSGRQFPNYSSELNVNALELEDSALYLCASSLGAGPTSTEAFFGQGTRLTVV.

There are a few counts of this clone. The chain joins TRBV6-5 to TRBJ1-4; D perhaps matches TRBD1 (6 bases). The V and J ends lost 7 bases and 6 bases respectively, with 12 bases between them. Germline V gives CDR1 MNHEY, CDR2 SVGAGI. CDR3 size: 13 residues. CDR3 loop: CASIRTVDEKLFF. As DNA, the CDR3 is TGTGCCAGCATTCGGACAGTTGATGAAAAACTGTTTTTT.

The CDR3 bases are TGTGCCAGTAGTCGGACTAAAACTTTCACAGATACGCAGTATTTT. This codes for CASSRTKTFTDTQYF. V usage is TRBV19 and J usage is TRBJ2-3; D perhaps matches TRBD2 (6 bases). The CDR3 length is 15 residues. Germline CDR1 and CDR2: LNHDA and SQIVND (reference sequence). Trimming pared 5 bases from V and 2 bases from J, leaving 14 bases between.